This T cell receptor (beta chain) derives from a study of graft-versus-host responses after intestinal transplantation. Clones were read by immunoSEQ multiplex PCR, and TCRdb kept only the in-frame ones, dropping some. The table has about 99,000 clones, 85% to 95% seen once; the top ten hold approximately 0.07%. Per germline, CDR1 SGHRS and CDR2 YFSETQ. CDR3 length: 13 residues. V shed 8 bases, J shed 2 bases, and the junction held 4 bases outside the gene matches. As concerns this clone: Its antigen remains unidentified.

This specimen consisted of unstimulated CD8+ T cells sorted from spleen or lymph node cells, obtained before transplant. This TCR was recovered from a human donor who was the organ donor for an intestinal transplant. The genes are TRBV5-1 and TRBJ2-7; 10 bases are a match to TRBD2. CDR3 in amino acids: CASGLADTYEQYF. The CDR3, as DNA: TGCGCCAGTGGACTAGCGGATACCTACGAGCAGTACTTC.